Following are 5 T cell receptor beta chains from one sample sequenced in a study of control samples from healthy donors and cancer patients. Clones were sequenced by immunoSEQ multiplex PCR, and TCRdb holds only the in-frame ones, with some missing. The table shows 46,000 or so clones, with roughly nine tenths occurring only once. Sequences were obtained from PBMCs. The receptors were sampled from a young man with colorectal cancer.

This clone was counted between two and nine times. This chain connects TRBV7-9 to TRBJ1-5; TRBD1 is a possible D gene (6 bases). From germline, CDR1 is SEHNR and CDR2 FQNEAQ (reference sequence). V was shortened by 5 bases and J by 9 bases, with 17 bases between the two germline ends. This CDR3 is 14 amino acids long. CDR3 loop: CASSQDSYLTPQHF. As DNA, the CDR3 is TGTGCCAGCAGCCAGGACAGTTATTTGACGCCCCAGCATTTT.

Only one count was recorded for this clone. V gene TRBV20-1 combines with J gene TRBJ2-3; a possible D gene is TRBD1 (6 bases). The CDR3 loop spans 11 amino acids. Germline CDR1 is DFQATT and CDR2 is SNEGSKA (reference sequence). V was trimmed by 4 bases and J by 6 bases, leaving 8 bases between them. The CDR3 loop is CSATRGDTQYF. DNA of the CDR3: TGCAGTGCTACGAGGGGGGATACGCAGTATTTT.

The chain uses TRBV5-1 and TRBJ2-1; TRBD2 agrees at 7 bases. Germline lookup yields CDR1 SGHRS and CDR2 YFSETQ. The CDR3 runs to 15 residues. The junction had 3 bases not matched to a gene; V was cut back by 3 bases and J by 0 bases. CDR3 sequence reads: CASSSGLLSYNEQFF. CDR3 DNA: TGCGCCAGCAGCTCGGGACTACTCTCCTACAATGAGCAGTTCTTC. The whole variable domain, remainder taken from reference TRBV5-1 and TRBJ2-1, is KAGVTQTPRYLIKTRGQQVTLSCSPISGHRSVSWYQQTPGQGLQFLFEYFSETQRNKGNFPGRFSGRQFSNSRSEMNVSTLELGDSALYLCASSSGLLSYNEQFFGPGTRLTVL.

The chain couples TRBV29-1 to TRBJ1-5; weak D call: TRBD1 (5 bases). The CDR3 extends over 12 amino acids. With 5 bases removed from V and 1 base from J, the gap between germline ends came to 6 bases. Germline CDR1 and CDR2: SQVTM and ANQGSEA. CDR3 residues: CSVRDSNQPQHF. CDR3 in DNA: TGCAGCGTTCGGGACAGCAATCAGCCCCAGCATTTT.

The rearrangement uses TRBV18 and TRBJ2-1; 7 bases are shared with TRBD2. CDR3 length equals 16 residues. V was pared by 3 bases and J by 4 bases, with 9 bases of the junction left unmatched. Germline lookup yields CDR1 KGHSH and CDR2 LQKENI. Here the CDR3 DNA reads TGTGCCAGCTCACCCCTGGGACGGGGGGAGTACAATGAGCAGTTCTTC. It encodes CASSPLGRGEYNEQFF.